These T cell receptor beta chains were read from a single sample in a study of cytomegalovirus exposure and HLA in healthy donors. Data came from immunoSEQ multiplex PCR; TCRdb stores just in-frame clones and leaves some out. The sample has roughly 100,000 clones; roughly 80% are singletons. The sequenced sample consisted of PBMCs. The receptors shown here come from a man aged 30-40 years in good health and CMV-seropositive. Each CDR3 is given with its conserved first and last residue. D genes are given only for firm matches. Some rows have no size entry. The others give once, few or many, or a class for an expanded clone.

>-|TRBD1|TRBJ2-5|TRBV6-1
CASSEHRGQETQYF
TGTGCCAGCAGTGAACACAGGGGGCAAGAGACCCAGTACTTC
>-|-|TRBJ2-5|TRBV6-1
CASTVRGKETQYF
TGTGCCAGCACAGTTAGGGGGAAGGAGACCCAGTACTTC
>-|TRBD1|TRBJ1-4|TRBV28
CASSHPGQDFKKLFF
TGTGCCAGCAGCCATCCTGGACAGGATTTTAAAAAACTGTTTTTT
>-|TRBD2|TRBJ2-3|TRBV5-1
CASSPSAGGPDTQYF
TGCGCCAGCAGCCCGTCGGCGGGGGGGCCAGATACGCAGTATTTT
>-|-|TRBJ2-2|TRBV9
CASSVPPRGRVYAGELFF
TGTGCCAGCAGCGTGCCTCCCCGGGGAAGGGTCTACGCCGGGGAGCTGTTTTTT
>few|-|TRBJ1-1|TRBV14
CASSAIRGFSEAFF
TGTGCCAGCAGCGCGATACGAGGGTTCTCTGAAGCTTTCTTT
>-|-|TRBJ1-2|TRBV5-1
CASSLVPRSGGYTF
TGCGCCAGCAGCTTGGTACCCAGGTCTGGCGGCTACACCTTC
>-|-|TRBJ2-2|TRBV29-1
CSVPGGSGLTGELFF
TGCAGCGTTCCCGGGGGTAGCGGTCTCACCGGGGAGCTGTTTTTT
>-|-|TRBJ2-2|TRBV7-2
CASSLQGGTNTGELFF
TGTGCCAGCAGCCTCCAGGGGGGAACGAACACCGGGGAGCTGTTTTTT
>-|TRBD1|TRBJ1-1|TRBV5-1
CASRPTDRAIGTEAFF
TGCGCCAGCAGGCCCACTGACAGGGCAATCGGCACTGAAGCTTTCTTT
>-|-|TRBJ1-1|TRBV19
CASSSLRGAEAFF
TGTGCCAGTAGTAGCCTAAGGGGCGCTGAAGCTTTCTTT
>-|-|TRBJ1-6|TRBV14
CASSQEGRASPLHF
TGTGCCAGCAGCCAAGAAGGGAGGGCTTCACCCCTCCACTTT
>once|-|TRBJ2-5|TRBV10-3
CAISEPDGGETQYF
TGTGCCATCAGTGAGCCGGACGGAGGAGAGACCCAGTACTTC
>-|-|TRBJ1-2|TRBV30
CAWSASGNFNYGYTF
TGTGCCTGGAGTGCCTCAGGAAACTTTAACTATGGCTACACCTTC
>few|TRBD1|TRBJ1-4|TRBV6-1
CASSDRQGLATNEKLFF
TGTGCCAGCAGTGACCGACAGGGACTTGCAACTAATGAAAAACTGTTTTTT
>-|TRBD2|TRBJ2-7|TRBV27
CASSSGGAYEQYF
TGTGCCAGCAGTAGCGGGGGGGCCTACGAGCAGTACTTC
>-|-|TRBJ1-2|TRBV5-1
CASSLVPIEDGYTF
TGCGCCAGCAGCTTGGTACCCATCGAGGATGGCTACACCTTC
>-|-|TRBJ1-4|TRBV4-1
CASSQDHLRSGQLNEKLFF
TGCGCCAGCAGCCAAGATCATCTTCGATCTGGGCAGCTTAATGAAAAACTGTTTTTT
>-|-|TRBJ1-4|TRBV6-4
CASSPTTNEKLFF
TGTGCCAGCAGTCCAACAACTAATGAAAAACTGTTTTTT
>-|-|TRBJ1-1|TRBV5-4
CASSLQPDSSNTEAFF
TGTGCCAGCAGCTTGCAGCCGGACAGCAGTAACACTGAAGCTTTCTTT
>-|-|TRBJ1-1|TRBV20-1
CSSRENTEAFF
TGCAGCAGCAGGGAGAACACTGAAGCTTTCTTT
>-|TRBD1|TRBJ1-5|TRBV4-1
CASSLSDRGNQPQHF
TGCGCCAGCAGCCTTTCCGACAGGGGCAATCAGCCCCAGCATTTT
>-|-|TRBJ1-1|TRBV6-4
CASSHPGETEAFF
TGTGCCAGCAGCCATCCGGGGGAGACTGAAGCTTTCTTT
>-|TRBD1|TRBJ2-1|TRBV2
CARTLEGANEQFF
TGTGCCAGGACCCTCGAGGGGGCCAATGAGCAGTTCTTC
>once|-|TRBJ2-6|TRBV25-1
CASSEPRSGANVLTF
TGTGCCAGCAGTGAACCTAGATCTGGGGCCAACGTCCTGACTTTC
>-|-|TRBJ1-2|TRBV4-1
CASSRGSNSGYGYTF
TGCGCCAGCAGCCGCGGGAGTAACAGCGGCTATGGCTACACCTTC
>-|TRBD1|TRBJ1-2|TRBV2
CATGGLTGRYGYTF
TGTGCCACCGGCGGCCTGACAGGGCGGTATGGCTACACCTTC
>-|TRBD1|TRBJ1-4|TRBV18
CASSPGQVNEKLFF
TGTGCCAGCTCACCGGGACAGGTTAATGAAAAACTGTTTTTT
>-|TRBD1|TRBJ2-5|TRBV5-4
CASSLEVRQGHSQETQYF
TGTGCCAGCAGCTTGGAAGTTCGACAGGGACATTCCCAAGAGACCCAGTACTTC
>few|-|TRBJ1-1|TRBV11-2
CASRTEAGAETNTEAFF
TGTGCCAGCAGAACGGAGGCGGGGGCGGAAACTAACACTGAAGCTTTCTTT
>-|TRBD2|TRBJ2-5|TRBV6-5
CASSYIAGAQETQYF
TGTGCCAGCAGTTACATAGCGGGGGCACAAGAGACCCAGTACTTC
>-|-|TRBJ2-5|TRBV2
CASSRLSKTETQYF
TGTGCCAGCAGTAGACTTAGTAAGACCGAGACCCAGTACTTC
>-|-|TRBJ2-3|TRBV5-1
CASGRGGARDTQYF
TGCGCCAGCGGACGAGGGGGAGCTCGCGATACGCAGTATTTT
>-|TRBD1|TRBJ1-6|TRBV5-1
CASRRDGTGFTPLHF
TGCGCCAGCAGGCGGGACGGGACAGGATTTACACCCCTCCACTTT
>-|TRBD2|TRBJ2-1|TRBV2
CASEPGTSGGAGAQFF
TGTGCCAGCGAACCCGGGACTAGCGGGGGGGCCGGGGCGCAGTTCTTC
>-|TRBD1|TRBJ1-1|TRBV7-9
CASRPGTGLNTEAFF
TGTGCCAGCCGTCCCGGGACAGGGTTGAACACTGAAGCTTTCTTT
>-|-|TRBJ2-7|TRBV2
CASSSGYYEQYF
TGTGCCAGCAGTTCGGGGTACTACGAGCAGTACTTC
>-|-|TRBJ2-5|TRBV18
CASSPGLLQETQYF
TGTGCCAGCTCACCGGGACTCCTTCAAGAGACCCAGTACTTC
>-|-|TRBJ2-5|TRBV5-1
CASSLVGPQETQYF
TGCGCCAGCAGCTTGGTGGGGCCCCAAGAGACCCAGTACTTC
>-|-|TRBJ1-5|TRBV7-2
CASSLLGAGQPQHF
TGTGCCAGCAGCTTACTGGGGGCAGGTCAGCCCCAGCATTTT
>-|-|TRBJ1-6|TRBV5-8
CASSLALQGGSPLHF
TGTGCCAGCAGCTTGGCACTACAGGGTGGGTCACCCCTCCACTTT
>-|-|TRBJ1-1|TRBV4-1
CASSPPGQDTEAFF
TGCGCCAGCAGCCCCCCAGGGCAGGACACTGAAGCTTTCTTT
>-|-|TRBJ1-6|TRBV27
CASSFPGVGSPLHF
TGTGCCAGCAGTTTCCCCGGGGTGGGTTCACCCCTCCACTTT
>-|-|TRBJ2-5|TRBV5-1
CASRRRGEETQYF
TGCGCCAGCAGGAGGCGGGGCGAAGAGACCCAGTACTTC
>-|-|TRBJ1-2|TRBV5-6
CASSFGRAEKGYTF
TGTGCCAGCAGCTTCGGCAGGGCGGAGAAAGGCTACACCTTC
>-|-|TRBJ2-1|TRBV5-1
CASSLEENNEQFF
TGCGCCAGCAGCTTGGAGGAGAACAATGAGCAGTTCTTC
>-|-|TRBJ1-1|TRBV19
CASRYRANTEAFF
TGTGCCAGTAGGTACAGGGCGAACACTGAAGCTTTCTTT
>-|-|TRBJ1-4|TRBV28
CASSTYIDSSNEKLFF
TGTGCCAGCAGTACCTACATAGACAGCAGTAATGAAAAACTGTTTTTT
>few|TRBD1|TRBJ1-2|TRBV13
CASSYRDPRGDGYTF
TGTGCCAGCAGCTACCGGGACCCCAGGGGGGATGGCTACACCTTC
>-|-|TRBJ1-5|TRBV2
CASAGSWVNQPQHF
TGTGCCAGCGCCGGGTCTTGGGTTAATCAGCCCCAGCATTTT
>-|-|TRBJ2-2|TRBV4-1
CASSQGGSGGELFF
TGCGCCAGCAGCCAAGGAGGGTCCGGCGGGGAGCTGTTTTTT
>-|TRBD1|TRBJ1-1|TRBV19
CASSIPPGGLNTEAFF
TGTGCCAGTAGTATCCCCCCAGGGGGTCTGAACACTGAAGCTTTCTTT
>-|-|TRBJ1-2|TRBV9
CASSPGERVVIVDGYTF
TGTGCCAGCAGCCCAGGGGAGAGGGTAGTGATTGTAGATGGCTACACCTTC
>once|TRBD1|TRBJ1-2|TRBV5-4
CASSRGQGIGGYTF
TGTGCCAGCAGCCGGGGACAGGGGATCGGTGGCTACACCTTC
>-|-|TRBJ1-5|TRBV30
CAWSVGGSRTPQHF
TGTGCCTGGAGTGTAGGAGGGTCGAGAACGCCCCAGCATTTT